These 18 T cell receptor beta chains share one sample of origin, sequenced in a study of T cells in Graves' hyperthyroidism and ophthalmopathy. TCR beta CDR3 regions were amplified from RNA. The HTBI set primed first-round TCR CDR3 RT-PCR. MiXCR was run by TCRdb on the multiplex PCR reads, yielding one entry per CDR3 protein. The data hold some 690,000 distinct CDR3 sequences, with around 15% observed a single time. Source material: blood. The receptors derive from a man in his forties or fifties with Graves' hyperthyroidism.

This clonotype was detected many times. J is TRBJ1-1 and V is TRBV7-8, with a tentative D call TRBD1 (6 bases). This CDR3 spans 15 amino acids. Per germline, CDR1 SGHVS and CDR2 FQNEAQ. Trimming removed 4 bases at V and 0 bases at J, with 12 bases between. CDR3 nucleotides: TGTGCCAGCAGCTGGGGCCAGGGGATGAACACTGAAGCTTTCTTT. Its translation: CASSWGQGMNTEAFF.

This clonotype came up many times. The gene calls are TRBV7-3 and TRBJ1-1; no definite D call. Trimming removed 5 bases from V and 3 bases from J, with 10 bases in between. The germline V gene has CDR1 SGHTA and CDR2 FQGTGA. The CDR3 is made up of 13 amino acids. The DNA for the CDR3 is TGTGCCAGCAGCCCATACAAGGACACTGAAGCTTTCTTT. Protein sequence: CASSPYKDTEAFF. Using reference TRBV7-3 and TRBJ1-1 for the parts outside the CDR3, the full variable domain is GAGVSQTPSNKVTEKGKYVELRCDPISGHTALYWYRQSLGQGPEFLIYFQGTGAADDSGLPNDRFFAVRPEGSVSTLKIQRTERGDSAVYLCASSPYKDTEAFFGQGTRLTVV.

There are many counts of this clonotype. The CDR3 nucleotides read TGTGCCAGCAGTTCCACCGGGACAGGGCTTTTAGAGCAGTTCTTC. The encoded protein is CASSSTGTGLLEQFF. The chain couples TRBV27 to TRBJ2-1; 9 nucleotides line up with TRBD1. J was trimmed by 10 bases and V by 4 bases; bases with no gene match: 11. The germline V gene has CDR1 MNHEY and CDR2 SMNVEV (reference sequence). The CDR3 runs to 15 residues.

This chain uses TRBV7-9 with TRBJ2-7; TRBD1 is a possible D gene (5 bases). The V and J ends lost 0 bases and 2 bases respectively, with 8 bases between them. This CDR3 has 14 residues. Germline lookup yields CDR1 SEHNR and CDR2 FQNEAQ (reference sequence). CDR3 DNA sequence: TGTGCCAGCAGCTTAGCGGCCAGGGCCTACGAGCAGTACTTC. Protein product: CASSLAARAYEQYF.

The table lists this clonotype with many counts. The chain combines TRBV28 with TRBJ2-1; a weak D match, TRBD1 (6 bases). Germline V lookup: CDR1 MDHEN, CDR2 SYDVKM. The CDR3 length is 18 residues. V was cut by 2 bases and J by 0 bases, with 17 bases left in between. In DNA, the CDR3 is TGTGCCAGCAGTTTACCCCCAGGGGCGGCAAGCTCCTACAATGAGCAGTTCTTC. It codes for CASSLPPGAASSYNEQFF.

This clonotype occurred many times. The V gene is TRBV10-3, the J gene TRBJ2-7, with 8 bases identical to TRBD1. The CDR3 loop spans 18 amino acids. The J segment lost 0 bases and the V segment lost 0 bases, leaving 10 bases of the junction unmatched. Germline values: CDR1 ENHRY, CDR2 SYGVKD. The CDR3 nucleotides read TGTGCCATCAGTGAGTCTGGCAGGGGGCTTATTCGCTCCTACGAGCAGTACTTC. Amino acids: CAISESGRGLIRSYEQYF.

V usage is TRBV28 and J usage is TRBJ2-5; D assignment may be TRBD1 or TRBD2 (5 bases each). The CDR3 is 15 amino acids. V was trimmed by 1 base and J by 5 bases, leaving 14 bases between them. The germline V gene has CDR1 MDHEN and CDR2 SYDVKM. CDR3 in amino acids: CASSLYGAGLETQYF. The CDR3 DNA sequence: TGTGCCAGCAGTTTATACGGGGCAGGCTTGGAGACCCAGTACTTC. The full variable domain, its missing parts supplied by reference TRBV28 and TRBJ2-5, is DVKVTQSSRYLVKRTGEKVFLECVQDMDHENMFWYRQDPGLGLRLIYFSYDVKMKEKGDIPEGYSVSREKKERFSLILESASTNQTSMYLCASSLYGAGLETQYFGPGTRLLVL.

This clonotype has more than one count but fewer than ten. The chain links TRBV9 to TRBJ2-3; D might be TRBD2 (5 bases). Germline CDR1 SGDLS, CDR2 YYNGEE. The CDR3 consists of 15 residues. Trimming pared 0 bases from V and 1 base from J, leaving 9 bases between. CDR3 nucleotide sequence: TGTGCCAGCAGCGTAGGTGAGCGGCGCACAGATACGCAGTATTTT. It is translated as CASSVGERRTDTQYF.

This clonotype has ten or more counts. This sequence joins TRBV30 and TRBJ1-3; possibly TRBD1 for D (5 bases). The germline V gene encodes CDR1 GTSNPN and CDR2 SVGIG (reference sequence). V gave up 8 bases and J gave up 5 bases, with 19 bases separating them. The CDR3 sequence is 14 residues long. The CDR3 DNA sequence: TGTGCCGGAGTAAGGGACGGAACACGAAACACCATATATTTT. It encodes CAGVRDGTRNTIYF.

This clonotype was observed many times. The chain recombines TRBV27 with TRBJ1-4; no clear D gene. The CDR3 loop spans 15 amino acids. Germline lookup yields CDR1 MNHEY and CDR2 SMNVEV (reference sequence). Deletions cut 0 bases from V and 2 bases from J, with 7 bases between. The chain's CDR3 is CASSLSRATNEKLFF. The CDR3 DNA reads TGTGCCAGCAGTTTATCAAGAGCGACTAATGAAAAACTGTTTTTT.

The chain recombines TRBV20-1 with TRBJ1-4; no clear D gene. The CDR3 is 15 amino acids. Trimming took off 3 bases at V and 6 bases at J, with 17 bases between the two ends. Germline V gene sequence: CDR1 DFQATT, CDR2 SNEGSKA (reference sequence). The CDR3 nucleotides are TGCAGTGCTAGCCCCCTGGGTGAGGCCTATGAAAAACTGTTTTTT. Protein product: CSASPLGEAYEKLFF.

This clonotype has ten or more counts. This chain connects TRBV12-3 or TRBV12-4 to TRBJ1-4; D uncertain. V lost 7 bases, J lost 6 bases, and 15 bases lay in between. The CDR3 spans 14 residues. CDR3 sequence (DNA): TGTGCCAGCATCCTAGGCAGCGGCGATGAAAAACTGTTTTTT. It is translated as CASILGSGDEKLFF.

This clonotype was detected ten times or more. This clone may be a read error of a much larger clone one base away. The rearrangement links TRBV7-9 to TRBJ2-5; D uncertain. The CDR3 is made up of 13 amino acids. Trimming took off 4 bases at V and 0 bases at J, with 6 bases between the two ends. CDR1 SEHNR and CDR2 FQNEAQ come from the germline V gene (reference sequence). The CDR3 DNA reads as TGTGCCAGCAGCTGGACGGACCAAGAGACCCAGTACTTC. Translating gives CASSWTDQETQYF.

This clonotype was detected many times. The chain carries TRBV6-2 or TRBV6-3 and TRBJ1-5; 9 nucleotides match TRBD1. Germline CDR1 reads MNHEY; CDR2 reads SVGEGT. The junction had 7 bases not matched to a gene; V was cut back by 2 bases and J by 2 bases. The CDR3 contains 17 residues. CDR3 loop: CASSYDTGGFGNQPQHF. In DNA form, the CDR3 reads TGTGCCAGCAGTTACGATACAGGGGGCTTCGGCAATCAGCCCCAGCATTTT.

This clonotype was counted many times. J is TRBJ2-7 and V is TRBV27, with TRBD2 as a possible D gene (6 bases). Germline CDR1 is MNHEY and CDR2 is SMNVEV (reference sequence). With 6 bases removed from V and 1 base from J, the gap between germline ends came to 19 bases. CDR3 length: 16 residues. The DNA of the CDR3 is TGTGCCAGCAGCTCCCTTGGAGGGCCCTCGTCCTACGAGCAGTACTTC. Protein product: CASSSLGGPSSYEQYF.

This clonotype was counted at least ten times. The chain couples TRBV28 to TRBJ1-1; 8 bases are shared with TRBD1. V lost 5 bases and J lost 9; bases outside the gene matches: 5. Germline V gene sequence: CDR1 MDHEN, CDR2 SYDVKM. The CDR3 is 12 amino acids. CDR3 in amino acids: CASSRDRSKAFF. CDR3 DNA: TGTGCCAGCAGTAGGGACAGGAGCAAAGCTTTCTTT.

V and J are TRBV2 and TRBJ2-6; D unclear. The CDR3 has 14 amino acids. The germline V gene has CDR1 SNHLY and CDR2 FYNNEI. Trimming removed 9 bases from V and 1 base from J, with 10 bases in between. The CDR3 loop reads CASITISGANVLTF. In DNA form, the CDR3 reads TGTGCCAGTATCACAATATCTGGGGCCAACGTCCTGACTTTC.

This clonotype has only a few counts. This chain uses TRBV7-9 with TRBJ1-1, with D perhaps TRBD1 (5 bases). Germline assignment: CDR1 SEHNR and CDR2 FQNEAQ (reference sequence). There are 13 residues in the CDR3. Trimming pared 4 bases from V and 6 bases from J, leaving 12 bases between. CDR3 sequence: CASSSRRGSEAFF. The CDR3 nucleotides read TGTGCCAGCAGCTCCCGGAGGGGATCTGAAGCTTTCTTT.